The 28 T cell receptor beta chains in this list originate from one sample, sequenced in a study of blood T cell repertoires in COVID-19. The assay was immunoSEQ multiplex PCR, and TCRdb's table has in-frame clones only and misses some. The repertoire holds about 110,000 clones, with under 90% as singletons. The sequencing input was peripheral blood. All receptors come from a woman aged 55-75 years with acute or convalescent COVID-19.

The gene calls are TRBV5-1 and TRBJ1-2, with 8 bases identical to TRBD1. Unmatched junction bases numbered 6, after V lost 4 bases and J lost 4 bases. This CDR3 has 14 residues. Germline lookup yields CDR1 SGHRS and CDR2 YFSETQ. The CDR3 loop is CASSVQGEIYGYTF. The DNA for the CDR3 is TGCGCCAGCAGCGTACAGGGGGAAATCTATGGCTACACCTTC. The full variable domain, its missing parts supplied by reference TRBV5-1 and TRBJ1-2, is KAGVTQTPRYLIKTRGQQVTLSCSPISGHRSVSWYQQTPGQGLQFLFEYFSETQRNKGNFPGRFSGRQFSNSRSEMNVSTLELGDSALYLCASSVQGEIYGYTFGSGTRLTVV.

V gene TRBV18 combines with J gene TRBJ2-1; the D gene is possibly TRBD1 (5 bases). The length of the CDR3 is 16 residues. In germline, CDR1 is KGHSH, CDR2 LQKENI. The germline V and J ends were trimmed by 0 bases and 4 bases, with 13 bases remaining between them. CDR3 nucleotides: TGTGCCAGCTCACCACCGTCGACTGGGGCTTACAATGAGCAGTTCTTC. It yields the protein CASSPPSTGAYNEQFF.

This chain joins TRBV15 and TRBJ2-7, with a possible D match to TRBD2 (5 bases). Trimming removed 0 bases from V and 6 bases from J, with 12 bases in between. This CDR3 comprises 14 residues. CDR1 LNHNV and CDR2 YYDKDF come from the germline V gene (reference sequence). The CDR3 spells CATSRDRGLGEQYF. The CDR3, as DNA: TGTGCCACCAGCAGAGATAGAGGGTTGGGCGAGCAGTACTTC.

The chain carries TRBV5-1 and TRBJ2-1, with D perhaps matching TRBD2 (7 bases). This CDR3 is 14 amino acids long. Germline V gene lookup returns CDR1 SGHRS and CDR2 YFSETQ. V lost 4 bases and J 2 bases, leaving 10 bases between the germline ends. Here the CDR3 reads CASSRGDTYNEQFF. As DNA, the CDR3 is TGCGCCAGCAGCCGGGGGGACACCTACAATGAGCAGTTCTTC.

CDR3 DNA sequence: TGTGCCAGCGGGGGACTGTACACCAACTATGGCTACACCTTC. It specifies CASGGLYTNYGYTF. The chain combines TRBV27 with TRBJ1-2, with D perhaps matching TRBD1 (5 bases). Looked up from germline, CDR1 is MNHEY and CDR2 is SMNVEV (reference sequence). V was shortened by 8 bases and J by 2 bases, with 15 bases between the two germline ends. CDR3 length: 14 residues.

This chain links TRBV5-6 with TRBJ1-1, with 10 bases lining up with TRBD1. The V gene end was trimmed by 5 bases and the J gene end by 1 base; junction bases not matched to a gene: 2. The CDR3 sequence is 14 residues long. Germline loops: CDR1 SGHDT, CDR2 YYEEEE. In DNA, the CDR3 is TGTGCCAGCAGTTGGGACAGGGGGAACACTGAAGCTTTCTTT. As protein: CASSWDRGNTEAFF.

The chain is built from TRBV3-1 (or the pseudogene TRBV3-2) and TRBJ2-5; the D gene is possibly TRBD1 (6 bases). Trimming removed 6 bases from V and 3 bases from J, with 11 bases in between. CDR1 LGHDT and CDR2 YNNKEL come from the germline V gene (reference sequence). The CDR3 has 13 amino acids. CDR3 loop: CASSSAGEETQYF. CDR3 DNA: TGTGCCAGCAGTTCCGCAGGGGAAGAGACCCAGTACTTC.

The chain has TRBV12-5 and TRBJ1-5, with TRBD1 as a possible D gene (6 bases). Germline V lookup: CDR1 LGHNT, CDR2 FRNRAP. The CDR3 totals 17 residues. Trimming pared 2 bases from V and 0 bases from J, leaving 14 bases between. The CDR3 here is CASGLTRQVNSNQPQHF. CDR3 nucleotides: TGTGCTAGTGGTTTGACCCGACAGGTCAATAGCAATCAGCCCCAGCATTTT.

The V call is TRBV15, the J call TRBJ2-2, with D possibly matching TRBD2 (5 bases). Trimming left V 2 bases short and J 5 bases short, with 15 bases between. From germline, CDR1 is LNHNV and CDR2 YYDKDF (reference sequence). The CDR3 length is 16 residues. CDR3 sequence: CATSRSGGHGTGELFF. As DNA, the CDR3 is TGTGCCACCAGCAGAAGCGGAGGCCATGGGACCGGGGAGCTGTTTTTT.

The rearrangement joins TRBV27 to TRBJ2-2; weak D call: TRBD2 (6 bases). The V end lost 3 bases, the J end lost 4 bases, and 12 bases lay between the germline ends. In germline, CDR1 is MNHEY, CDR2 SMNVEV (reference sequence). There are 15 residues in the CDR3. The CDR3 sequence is CASSFSLSGTGELFF. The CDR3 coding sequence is TGTGCCAGCAGTTTTAGCCTTAGCGGCACCGGGGAGCTGTTTTTT.

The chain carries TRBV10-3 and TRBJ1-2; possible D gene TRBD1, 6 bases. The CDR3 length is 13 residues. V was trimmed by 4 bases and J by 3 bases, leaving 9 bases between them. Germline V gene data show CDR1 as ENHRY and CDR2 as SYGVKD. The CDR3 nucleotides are TGTGCCATCAGTGCCGGGACACACTATGGCTACACCTTC. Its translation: CAISAGTHYGYTF.

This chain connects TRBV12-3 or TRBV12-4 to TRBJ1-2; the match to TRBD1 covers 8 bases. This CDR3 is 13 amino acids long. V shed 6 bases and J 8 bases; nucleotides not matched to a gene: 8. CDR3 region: CASSRDRGRGYTF. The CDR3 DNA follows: TGTGCCAGCAGCCGTGACAGGGGACGGGGCTACACCTTC.

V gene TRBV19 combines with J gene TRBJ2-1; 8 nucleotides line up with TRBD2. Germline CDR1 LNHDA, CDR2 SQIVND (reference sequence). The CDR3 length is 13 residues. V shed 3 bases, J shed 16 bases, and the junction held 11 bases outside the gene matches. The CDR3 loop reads CASSIGGAAGKFF. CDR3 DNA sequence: TGTGCCAGTAGTATCGGGGGGGCGGCAGGGAAATTCTTC.

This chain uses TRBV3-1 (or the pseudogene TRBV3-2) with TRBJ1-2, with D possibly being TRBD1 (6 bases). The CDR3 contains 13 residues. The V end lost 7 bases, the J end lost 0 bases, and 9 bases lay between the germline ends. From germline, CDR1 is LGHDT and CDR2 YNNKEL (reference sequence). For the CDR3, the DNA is TGTGCCAGCAAAGGGGGTACTAACTATGGCTACACCTTC. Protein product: CASKGGTNYGYTF.

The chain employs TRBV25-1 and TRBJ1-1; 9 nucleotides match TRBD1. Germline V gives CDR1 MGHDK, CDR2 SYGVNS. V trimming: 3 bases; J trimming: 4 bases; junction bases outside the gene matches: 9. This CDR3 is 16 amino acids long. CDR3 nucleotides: TGTGCCAGCAGTGACCCCGGGACAGGGCCTTCCACTGAAGCTTTCTTT. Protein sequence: CASSDPGTGPSTEAFF.

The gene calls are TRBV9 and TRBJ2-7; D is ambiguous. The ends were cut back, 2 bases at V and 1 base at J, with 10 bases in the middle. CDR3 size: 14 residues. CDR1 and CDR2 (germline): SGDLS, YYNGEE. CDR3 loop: CASSVTESSYEQYF. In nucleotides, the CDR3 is TGTGCCAGCAGCGTGACTGAATCGTCCTACGAGCAGTACTTC.

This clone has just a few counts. In DNA form, the CDR3 reads TGTGCCAGCTCACTAGGGACAGGTGGAAATTCACCCCTCCACTTT. Its translation is CASSLGTGGNSPLHF. The chain recombines TRBV18 with TRBJ1-6; 8 bases align to TRBD1. The CDR3 has 15 residues. Germline assignment: CDR1 KGHSH and CDR2 LQKENI. V lost 4 bases, J lost 7 bases, and 6 bases stayed unmatched.

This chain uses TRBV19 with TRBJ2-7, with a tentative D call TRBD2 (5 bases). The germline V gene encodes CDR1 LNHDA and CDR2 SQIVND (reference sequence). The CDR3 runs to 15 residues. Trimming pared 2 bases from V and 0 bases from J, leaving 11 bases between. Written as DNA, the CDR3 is TGTGCCAGTAGTATAAGGAGCGGCCCCTCCTACGAGCAGTACTTC. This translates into CASSIRSGPSYEQYF.

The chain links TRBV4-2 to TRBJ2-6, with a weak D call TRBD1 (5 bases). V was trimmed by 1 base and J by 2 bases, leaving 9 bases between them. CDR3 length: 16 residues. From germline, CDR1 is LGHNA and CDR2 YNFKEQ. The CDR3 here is CASSQGQGTGANVLTF. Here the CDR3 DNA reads TGTGCCAGCAGCCAAGGGCAGGGAACTGGGGCCAACGTCCTGACTTTC.

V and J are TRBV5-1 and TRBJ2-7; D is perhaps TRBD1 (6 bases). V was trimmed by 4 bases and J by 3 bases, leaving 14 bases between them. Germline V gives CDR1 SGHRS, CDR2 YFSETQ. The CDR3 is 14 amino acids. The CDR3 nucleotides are TGCGCCAGCAGCATATATGGACAGTTCTACGAGCAGTACTTC. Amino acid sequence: CASSIYGQFYEQYF.

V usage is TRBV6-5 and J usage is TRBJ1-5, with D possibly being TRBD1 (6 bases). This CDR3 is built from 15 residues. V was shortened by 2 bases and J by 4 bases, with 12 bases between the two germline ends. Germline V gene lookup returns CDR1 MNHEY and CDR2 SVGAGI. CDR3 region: CASSYKQGLNQPQHF. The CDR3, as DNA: TGTGCCAGCAGTTACAAACAGGGCTTAAATCAGCCCCAGCATTTT.

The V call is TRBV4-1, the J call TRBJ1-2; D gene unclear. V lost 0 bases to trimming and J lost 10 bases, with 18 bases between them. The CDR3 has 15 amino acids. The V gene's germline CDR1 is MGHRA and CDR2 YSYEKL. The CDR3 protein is CASSQDKVLTMAYTF. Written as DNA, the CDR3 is TGCGCCAGCAGCCAAGACAAAGTTCTAACTATGGCCTACACCTTC.

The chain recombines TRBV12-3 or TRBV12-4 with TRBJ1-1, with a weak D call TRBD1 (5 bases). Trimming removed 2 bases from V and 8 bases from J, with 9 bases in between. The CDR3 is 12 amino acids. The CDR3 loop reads CASSLTGHEAFF. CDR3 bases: TGTGCCAGCAGTTTAACAGGTCACGAAGCTTTCTTT.

CDR3 sequence reads: CASSLRGTTGTGSTDTQYF. Written as DNA, the CDR3 is TGTGCCAGCAGTTTAAGGGGTACTACCGGGACAGGTAGCACAGATACGCAGTATTTT. The rearrangement uses TRBV27 and TRBJ2-3; 8 nucleotides agree with TRBD1. The CDR3 has 19 amino acids. The V segment lost 2 bases and the J segment 0 bases; nucleotides outside the gene matches: 13. Germline CDR1 and CDR2: MNHEY and SMNVEV (reference sequence).

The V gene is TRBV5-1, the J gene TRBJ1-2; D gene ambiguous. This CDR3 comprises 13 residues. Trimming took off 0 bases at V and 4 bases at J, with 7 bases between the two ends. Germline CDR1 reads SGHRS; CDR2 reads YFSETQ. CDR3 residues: CASSLDSTYGYTF. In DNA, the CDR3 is TGCGCCAGCAGCTTGGACAGTACCTATGGCTACACCTTC.

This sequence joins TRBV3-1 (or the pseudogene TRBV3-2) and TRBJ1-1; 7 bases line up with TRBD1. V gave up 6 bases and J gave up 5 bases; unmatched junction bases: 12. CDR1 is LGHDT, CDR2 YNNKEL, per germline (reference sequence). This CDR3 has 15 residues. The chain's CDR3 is CASRPAGDSGTEAFF. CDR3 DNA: TGTGCCAGCAGGCCCGCCGGGGACAGCGGGACTGAAGCTTTCTTT.

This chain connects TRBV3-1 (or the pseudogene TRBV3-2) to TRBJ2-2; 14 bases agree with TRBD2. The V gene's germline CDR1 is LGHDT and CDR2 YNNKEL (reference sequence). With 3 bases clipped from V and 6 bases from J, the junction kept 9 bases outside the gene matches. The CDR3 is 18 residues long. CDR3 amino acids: CASSQTTSGGARAGELFF. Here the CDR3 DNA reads TGTGCCAGCAGCCAGACGACTAGCGGGGGGGCGCGGGCCGGGGAGCTGTTTTTT.

The CDR3 DNA sequence: TGTGCCAGCGGACAGCGCAATCAGCCCCAGCATTTT. Protein product: CASGQRNQPQHF. The chain employs TRBV7-9 and TRBJ1-5, with D perhaps TRBD1 (6 bases). Germline CDR1 reads SEHNR; CDR2 reads FQNEAQ (reference sequence). V dropped 8 bases and J dropped 2 bases, with 7 bases sitting between them. The CDR3 extends over 12 amino acids.